Each of the 18 T cell receptor beta chains below was sequenced from the same sample in a study of T-cell reconstitution after alpha-beta-depleted transplantation in children. Preparation of the TCRbeta library used unique molecular identifiers. TCRdb analysed the PCR reads with MiXCR anew, one entry per CDR3 protein. The sample carries about 200,000 distinct CDR3 sequences, approximately 8.4% recorded once. The specimen comprised PBMCs, mostly from graft donor cells, sampled 360 days after TCRalphabeta/CD19-depleted stem cell transplant. Source of these receptors: a male patient aged 2 to 10 who had a stem cell transplant for acute myeloid leukemia, so the T cells may come from the graft donor.

The chain couples TRBV5-1 to TRBJ1-6, with D unclear. CDR3 size: 15 residues. Germline CDR1 reads SGHRS; CDR2 reads YFSETQ. V was clipped by 3 bases and J by 0 bases, with 7 bases between them. The CDR3 region has the DNA TGCGCCAGCAGCTCGAAGAGCTCCTATAATTCACCCCTCCACTTT. Translating gives CASSSKSSYNSPLHF.

This clonotype came up many times. The rearrangement links TRBV18 to TRBJ1-6; weak D call: TRBD1 (5 bases). The germline CDR1 and CDR2 sequences are KGHSH and LQKENI. Trimming took off 3 bases at V and 7 bases at J, with 13 bases between the two ends. The CDR3 is 15 amino acids. The DNA for the CDR3 is TGTGCCAGCTCACCGGTCCAGGGAAAGAATTCACCCCTCCACTTT. This gives the protein CASSPVQGKNSPLHF.

This clonotype was counted at least ten times. The chain links TRBV14 to TRBJ1-1; the D gene is possibly TRBD1 (6 bases). The CDR3 is made up of 13 amino acids. Per the germline V gene, CDR1 is SGHDN and CDR2 is FVKESK. The V and J ends lost 0 bases and 10 bases respectively, with 12 bases between them. In DNA form, the CDR3 reads TGTGCCAGCAGCCAAGAAGGGGGAGTGGGAGCTTTCTTT. Translating it yields CASSQEGGVGAFF.

This clonotype was seen only a few times. The J gene is TRBJ2-7, the V gene TRBV19; D perhaps matches TRBD2 (6 bases). This CDR3 comprises 15 residues. Trimming took 0 bases from V and 3 from J, leaving 12 bases between them. CDR1 and CDR2 (germline): LNHDA, SQIVND (reference sequence). CDR3 sequence reads: CASSIEGQAGYEQYF. In DNA, the CDR3 is TGTGCCAGTAGTATAGAGGGCCAAGCGGGCTACGAGCAGTACTTC.

The sample holds many counts of this clonotype. This chain joins TRBV20-1 and TRBJ2-7; 9 nucleotides align to TRBD2. CDR1 and CDR2 from the germline V gene are DFQATT and SNEGSKA (reference sequence). The V and J ends lost 0 bases and 4 bases, in that order; junction bases with no gene match: 7. The CDR3 sequence is 15 residues long. CDR3 loop: CSARDLSSGKYEQYF. The CDR3 coding sequence is TGCAGTGCTAGAGATCTCTCTAGCGGGAAATACGAGCAGTACTTC.

The CDR3 DNA reads as TGTGCCAGCAGCTTCGACAACTACAATGAGCAGTTCTTC. Its protein product is CASSFDNYNEQFF. This rearrangement joins TRBV7-2 to TRBJ2-1, with D unresolved. CDR1 is SGHTA, CDR2 FQGNSA, per germline. CDR3 length: 13 amino acids. V lost 3 bases, J lost 3 bases, and 6 bases lay in between.

This clonotype was counted ten times or more. CDR3 nucleotide sequence: TGTGCCAGCAGCCCGGGACAGAGCCAAGAGACCCAGTACTTC. It encodes CASSPGQSQETQYF. The chain carries TRBV12-3 or TRBV12-4 and TRBJ2-5; 7 bases map to TRBD1. The CDR3 is made up of 14 amino acids. V lost 6 bases and J lost 1; bases outside the gene matches: 5.

This clonotype was observed a handful of times. The junction and the germline gene differ at one end; a read error may be behind it. The chain employs TRBV12-3 or TRBV12-4 and TRBJ2-2; maybe TRBD2 (5 bases). CDR3 size: 19 residues. CDR3 amino acids: CTSSPGNIASLSNTGELFF. As DNA, the CDR3 is TGTACCAGCAGTCCCGGGAACATTGCAAGCCTAAGCAACACCGGGGAGCTGTTTTTT.

There are a few counts of this clonotype. The chain employs TRBV21-1 and TRBJ2-2; the DNA was not used to check the table's D call, TRBD1. TRBV21-1 is termed a pseudogene. This CDR3 spans 18 amino acids. CDR3 nucleotides: TGTGCCAGCAGCAAATCCCCCGGCTTCTACAGGGAAACCGGGGAGCTGTTTTTT. It specifies CASSKSPGFYRETGELFF.

There are many counts of this clonotype. This sequence joins TRBV12-3 or TRBV12-4 and TRBJ1-4; D is unresolved. This CDR3 is built from 14 residues. V shed 3 bases and J shed 5 bases, with 10 bases lying between them. The CDR3 spells CASSFAGVNEKLFF. Written as DNA, the CDR3 is TGTGCCAGCAGTTTTGCAGGAGTAAATGAAAAACTGTTTTTT.

The gene calls are TRBV9 and TRBJ2-3; no reliable D call. The germline V gene has CDR1 SGDLS and CDR2 YYNGEE. The CDR3 is made up of 12 amino acids. V lost 3 bases and J 2 bases, leaving 4 bases between the germline ends. The CDR3 DNA sequence: TGTGCCAGCAGCGCTCTCACAGATACGCAGTATTTT. Protein sequence: CASSALTDTQYF. Together with reference TRBV9 and TRBJ2-3, the CDR3 gives the full variable domain: DSGVTQTPKHLITATGQRVTLRCSPRSGDLSVYWYQQSLDQGLQFLIQYYNGEERAKGNILERFSAQQFPDLHSELNLSSLELGDSALYFCASSALTDTQYFGPGTRLTVL.

The genes are TRBV12-3 or TRBV12-4 and TRBJ1-3; D uncertain. With 1 base removed from V and 3 bases from J, the gap between germline ends came to 4 bases. The CDR3 totals 13 residues. Here the CDR3 reads CASSLGIGNTIYF. In DNA, the CDR3 is TGTGCCAGCAGTTTAGGAATTGGAAACACCATATATTTT.

This chain connects TRBV3-1 to TRBJ1-1; a weak D match, TRBD1 (5 bases). Trimming took 4 bases from V and 1 from J, leaving 19 bases between them. CDR1 and CDR2 from the germline V gene are LGHDT and YNNKEL (reference sequence). The CDR3 contains 17 residues. CDR3 in amino acids: CASSRASGLASNTEAFF. CDR3 DNA sequence: TGTGCCAGCAGCCGCGCCTCGGGGCTCGCTTCGAACACTGAAGCTTTCTTT.

Comment on this clonotype: A much larger clone lies a single base off, so this may be a read error. The chain recombines TRBV20-1 with TRBJ2-2; 10 bases line up with TRBD2. The CDR3 extends over 16 amino acids. The germline gives CDR1 DFQATT, CDR2 SNEGSKA (reference sequence). For the CDR3, the DNA is TGCTGTGCTAGAGACCGACTAGCGGGGAACACCGGGGAGCTGTTTTTT. It yields the protein CCARDRLAGNTGELFF.

This clonotype was seen ten or more times. V is TRBV12-3 or TRBV12-4 and J is TRBJ1-5; TRBD1 is a possible D gene (5 bases). The CDR3 totals 16 residues. Trimming removed 6 bases at V and 0 bases at J, with 15 bases between. CDR3 DNA sequence: TGTGCCAGCAGCAGGGTGGGGGTTTATAGCAATCAGCCCCAGCATTTT. It encodes CASSRVGVYSNQPQHF.

The J gene is TRBJ2-1, the V gene TRBV5-1; 7 bases are shared with TRBD2. Per the germline V gene, CDR1 is SGHRS and CDR2 is YFSETQ. V gave up 0 bases and J gave up 4 bases; unmatched junction bases: 4. The CDR3 has 15 residues. In DNA form, the CDR3 reads TGCGCCAGCAGCTTGGTTGCGGGGGAGTACAATGAGCAGTTCTTC. Translating it yields CASSLVAGEYNEQFF.

The sample holds a few counts of this clonotype. V gene TRBV21-1 combines with J gene TRBJ2-6; TRBD1 reflects the table's D call only, with no check against the DNA. TRBV21-1 is a pseudogene. This CDR3 has 15 amino acids. In DNA, the CDR3 is TGTGCCAGCAGCAGACGGGGGTTTGGGGCCAACGTCCTGACTTTC. This gives the protein CASSRRGFGANVLTF.

This chain joins TRBV7-1 and TRBJ2-4; TRBD1 or TRBD2 may be the D gene (5 bases each). TRBV7-1 is reported as an ORF; its role is uncertain. The ends were cut back, 3 bases at V and 0 bases at J, with 30 bases in the middle. This CDR3 comprises 22 residues. The CDR3: CASSSLHHQRGTVDLAKNIQYF. The CDR3 DNA is TGTGCCAGCAGCTCGTTACACCACCAGAGGGGAACAGTGGACCTAGCCAAAAACATTCAGTACTTC.